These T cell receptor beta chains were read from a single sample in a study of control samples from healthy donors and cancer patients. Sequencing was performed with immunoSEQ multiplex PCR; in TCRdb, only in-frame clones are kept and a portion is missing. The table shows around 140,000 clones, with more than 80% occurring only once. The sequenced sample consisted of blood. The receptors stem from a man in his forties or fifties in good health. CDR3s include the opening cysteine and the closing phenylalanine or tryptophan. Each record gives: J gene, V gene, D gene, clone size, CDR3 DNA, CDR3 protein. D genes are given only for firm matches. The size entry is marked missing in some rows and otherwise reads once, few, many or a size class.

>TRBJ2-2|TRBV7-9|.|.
TGTGCCAGCAGCTTAGACAGGAGAGAGGGGGAGCTGTTTTTT
CASSLDRREGELFF
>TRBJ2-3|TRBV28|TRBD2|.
TGTGCCAGCAGTTCACTAGCGGGGGGCGGCACAGATACGCAGTATTTT
CASSSLAGGGTDTQYF
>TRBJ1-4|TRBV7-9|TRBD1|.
TGTGCCAGCAGCGCGACAGGGGGGAATGAAAAACTGTTTTTT
CASSATGGNEKLFF
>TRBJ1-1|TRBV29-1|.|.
TGCAGCGTTGAGGATGGGTGGGGCACTGAAGCTTTCTTT
CSVEDGWGTEAFF
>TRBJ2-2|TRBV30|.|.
TGTGCCTGGAGCTTGATTAATCTGAGTACCGGGGAGCTGTTTTTT
CAWSLINLSTGELFF
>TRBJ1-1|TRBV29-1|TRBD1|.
TGCAGCGTTGAACAGCGGACAGGGATCTCTGAAGCTTTCTTT
CSVEQRTGISEAFF
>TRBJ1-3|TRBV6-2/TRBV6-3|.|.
TGTGCCAGCAGCCCTGGGACGGAGCCCACGACTGGAAACACCATATATTTT
CASSPGTEPTTGNTIYF
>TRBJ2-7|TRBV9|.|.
TGTGCCAGCAGCCAGCACGAAATCCCCTACGAGCAGTACTTC
CASSQHEIPYEQYF
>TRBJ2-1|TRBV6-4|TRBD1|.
TGTGCCAGCAGTGAGAGACAGGGGAACTACAATGAGCAGTTCTTC
CASSERQGNYNEQFF
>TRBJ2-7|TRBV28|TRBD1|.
TGTGCCAGCAGTCAGACAGGGGGAGGGGCTTACGAGCAGTACTTC
CASSQTGGGAYEQYF
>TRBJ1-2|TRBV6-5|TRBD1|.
TGTGCCAGCAGTTACTCGAACAGGGGGCGAACGGGGGGCTACACCTTC
CASSYSNRGRTGGYTF
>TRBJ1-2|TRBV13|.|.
TGTGCCAGCAGCTTAAGGGGGGGATCTGGCTACACCTTC
CASSLRGGSGYTF
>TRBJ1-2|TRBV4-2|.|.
TGTGCCAGCAGCCCAAGCGGGGAAAACGGCTACACCTTC
CASSPSGENGYTF
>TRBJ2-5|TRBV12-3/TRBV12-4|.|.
TGTGCCAGCAGTTTGCGCGAGACCCAGTACTTC
CASSLRETQYF
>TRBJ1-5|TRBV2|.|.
TGTGCCAGCAGTGAAGTTGCCCGGAATCAGCCCCAGCATTTT
CASSEVARNQPQHF
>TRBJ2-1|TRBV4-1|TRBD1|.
TGCGCCAGCAGCCAACTAACAGGGGTCAATGAGCAGTTCTTC
CASSQLTGVNEQFF
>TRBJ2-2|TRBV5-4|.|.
TGTGCCAGCAGCTTGGCGGGGGCGAACACCGGGGAGCTGTTTTTT
CASSLAGANTGELFF
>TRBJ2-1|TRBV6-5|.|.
TGTGCCAGCAGCGTCAGGGACTACAATGAGCAGTTCTTC
CASSVRDYNEQFF
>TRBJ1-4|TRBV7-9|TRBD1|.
TGTGCCGGTACAGGGGGCGGTGAAAAACTGTTTTTT
CAGTGGGEKLFF
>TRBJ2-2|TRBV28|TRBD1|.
TGTGCCAGCAGTTTGGGGACAGGGGCCACCGGGGAGCTGTTTTTT
CASSLGTGATGELFF
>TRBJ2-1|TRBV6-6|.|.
TGTGCCAGCACGCCCCGGGCCAGCTCCTACAATGAGCAGTTCTTC
CASTPRASSYNEQFF
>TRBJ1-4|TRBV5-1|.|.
TGCGCCAGCAGCTTGGTCCCGATACCAACTAATGAAAAACTGTTTTTT
CASSLVPIPTNEKLFF
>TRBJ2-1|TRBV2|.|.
TGTGCCAGCAACGGGGGGCTTATTGAGCAGTTCTTC
CASNGGLIEQFF
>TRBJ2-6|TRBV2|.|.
TGTGCCAACAAGAGAACTGGGGCCAACGTCCTGACTTTC
CANKRTGANVLTF
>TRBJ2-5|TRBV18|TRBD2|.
TGTGCCAGCTCACCACGGGAAGCGGGGATCGAGACCCAGTACTTC
CASSPREAGIETQYF
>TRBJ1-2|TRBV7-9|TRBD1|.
TGTGCCAGCAGCTTACGACAGGGGCGCGACTATGGCTACACCTTC
CASSLRQGRDYGYTF
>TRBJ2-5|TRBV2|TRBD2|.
TGTGCCAGCCGGCGACTAGCGGGGGTGGGGGAGACCCAGTACTTC
CASRRLAGVGETQYF
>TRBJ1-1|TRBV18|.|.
TGTGCCAGCCTGATGACGAACAACTTTATTCCGGTCCTTGAAGCTTTCTTT
CASLMTNNFIPVLEAFF
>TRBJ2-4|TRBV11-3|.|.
TGTGCCAGCAGCTTAGCTGGGTCGAACATTCAGTACTTC
CASSLAGSNIQYF
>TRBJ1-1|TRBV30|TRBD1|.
TGTGCCTGGAGTGTACAGGGGTACACTGAAGCTTTCTTT
CAWSVQGYTEAFF
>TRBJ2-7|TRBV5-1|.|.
TGCGCCAGCAGCTTGAATCAGGGGTTGGGACTTCCCGGGCAGTACTTC
CASSLNQGLGLPGQYF
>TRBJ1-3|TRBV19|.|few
TGTGCCAGTAGGAAATCAGGGGCCGCGGGGACTGGAAACACCATATATTTT
CASRKSGAAGTGNTIYF
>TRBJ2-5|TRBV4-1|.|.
TGCGCCAGCAGCCTAATTGGGGGGGGGCTACAAGAGACCCAGTACTTC
CASSLIGGGLQETQYF
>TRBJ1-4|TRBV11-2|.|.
TGTGCCAGCAGCTTAGTAGCCTCAACTAATGAAAAACTGTTTTTT
CASSLVASTNEKLFF
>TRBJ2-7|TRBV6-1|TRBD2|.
TGTGCCAGCAGTGAGCGGGGGGGGTCCTACGAGCAGTACTTC
CASSERGGSYEQYF
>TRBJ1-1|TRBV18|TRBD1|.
TGTGCCAGCTCACACGGACAGGGCGAAGCTTTCTTT
CASSHGQGEAFF
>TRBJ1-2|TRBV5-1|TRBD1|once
TGCGCCAGCAGCTTGACAGGGGGCCTTCGGTCCTATGGCTACACCTTC
CASSLTGGLRSYGYTF
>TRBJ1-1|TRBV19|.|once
TGTGCCAGTGTGGGGGGAGACACCGCTTTCTTT
CASVGGDTAFF
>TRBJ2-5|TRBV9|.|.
TGTGCCAGCAGCGTAGTTGCCGGGGTTGGGGAGACCCAGTACTTC
CASSVVAGVGETQYF
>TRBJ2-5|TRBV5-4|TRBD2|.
TGTGCCAGCAGCTCGTTCGGGACTAGCGGGAAAGAGACCCAGTACTTC
CASSSFGTSGKETQYF
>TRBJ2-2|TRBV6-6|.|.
TGTGCCAGCCTCGAGGGGTTTACGAGCACCGGGGAGCTGTTTTTT
CASLEGFTSTGELFF
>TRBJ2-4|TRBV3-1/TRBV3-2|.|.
TGTGCCAGCAGCCAAGTGGGGAAACCCAAAAACATTCAGTACTTC
CASSQVGKPKNIQYF
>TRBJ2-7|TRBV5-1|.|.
TGCGCCAGCAGCTTGGGGCAGGGCGAGCAGTACTTC
CASSLGQGEQYF
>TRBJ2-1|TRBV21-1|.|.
TGTGCCAGCAGCACACCGGGTAGGCTTAGCGATGAGCAGTTCTTC
CASSTPGRLSDEQFF
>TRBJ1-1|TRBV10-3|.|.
TGTGCCACGGCGCTGCAGATGAACACTGAAGCTTTCTTT
CATALQMNTEAFF
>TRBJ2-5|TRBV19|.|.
TGTGCCAGTAGTATAGCGGCTAGCAGGGCGCAAGAGACCCAGTACTTC
CASSIAASRAQETQYF
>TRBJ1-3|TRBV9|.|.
TGTGCCAGCACAAGGCGGCTCTCTGGAAACACCATATATTTT
CASTRRLSGNTIYF
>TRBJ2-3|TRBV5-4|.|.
TGTGCCAGCAGCGGACTAAGGACAGATACGCAGTATTTT
CASSGLRTDTQYF
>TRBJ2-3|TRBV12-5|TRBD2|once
TGTGCTAGTGGTTTGGTACTAGCGGGGGTTACTAGCACAGATACGCAGTATTTT
CASGLVLAGVTSTDTQYF
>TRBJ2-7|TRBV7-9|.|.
TGTGCCAGCAGCTTTGGTGCCGAGCAGTACTTC
CASSFGAEQYF
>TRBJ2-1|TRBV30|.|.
TGTGCCTGGGAGACCTTGACAGGCAATGAGCAGTTCTTC
CAWETLTGNEQFF
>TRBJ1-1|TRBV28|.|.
TGTGCCAGCAGTTTTACCGACGCGGTGGACACTGAAGCTTTCTTT
CASSFTDAVDTEAFF